This entry lists 3 T cell receptor beta chains sequenced from one sample in a study of OX40 agonist ivuxolimab in advanced cancers. Assay: immunoSEQ multiplex PCR; the TCRdb copy retains only in-frame clones and omits some. The profile shows some 35,000 clones, over 80% of them singletons. The sequenced sample was CD4+ or CD8+ T cells sorted from blood, obtained in a trial of the OX40 agonist ivuxolimab. The receptors were sampled from an adult with an advanced solid tumor such as melanoma, head and neck, liver or kidney cancer.

The chain joins TRBV4-2 to TRBJ2-7; D call uncertain. Trimming removed 1 base from V and 0 bases from J, with 16 bases in between. This CDR3 has 17 residues. Germline V lookup: CDR1 LGHNA, CDR2 YNFKEQ. The CDR3 nucleotides read TGTGCCAGCAGCCAAGTAGAAGAGAGGCCTTCCTCCTACGAGCAGTACTTC. Protein: CASSQVEERPSSYEQYF.

The chain couples TRBV11-2 to TRBJ1-2; D possibly corresponds to TRBD1 (5 bases). The CDR3 contains 14 residues. V dropped 7 bases and J dropped 1 base, with 13 bases sitting between them. Germline assignment: CDR1 SGHAT and CDR2 FQNNGV. The chain's CDR3 is CASKVGAGNYGYTF. The CDR3 nucleotides are TGTGCCAGCAAAGTAGGGGCGGGTAACTATGGCTACACCTTC.

The chain uses TRBV19 and TRBJ2-1, with 8 bases identical to TRBD2. V was pared by 2 bases and J by 4 bases, with 10 bases of the junction left unmatched. The CDR3 runs 17 residues. Germline CDR1 LNHDA, CDR2 SQIVND (reference sequence). The CDR3 reads CASSITSGDEMYNEQFF. For the CDR3, the DNA is TGTGCCAGTAGTATAACTAGCGGCGACGAAATGTACAATGAGCAGTTCTTC.